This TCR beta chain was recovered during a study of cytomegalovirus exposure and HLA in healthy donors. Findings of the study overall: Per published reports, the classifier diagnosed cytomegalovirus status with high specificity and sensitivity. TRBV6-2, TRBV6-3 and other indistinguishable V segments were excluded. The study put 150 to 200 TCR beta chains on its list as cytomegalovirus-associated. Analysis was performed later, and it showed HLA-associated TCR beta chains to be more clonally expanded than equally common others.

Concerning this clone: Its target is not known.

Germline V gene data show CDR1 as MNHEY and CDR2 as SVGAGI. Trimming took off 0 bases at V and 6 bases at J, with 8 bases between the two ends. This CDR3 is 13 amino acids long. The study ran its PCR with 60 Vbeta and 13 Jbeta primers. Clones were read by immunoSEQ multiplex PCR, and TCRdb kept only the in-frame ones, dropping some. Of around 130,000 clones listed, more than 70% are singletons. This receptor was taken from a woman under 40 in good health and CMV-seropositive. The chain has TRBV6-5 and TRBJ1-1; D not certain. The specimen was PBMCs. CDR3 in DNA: TGTGCCAGCAGTTACTCGAGCGGGTCTGAAGCTTTCTTT. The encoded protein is CASSYSSGSEAFF.